These 9 T cell receptor beta chains came from one sample sequenced in a study of cytomegalovirus exposure and HLA in healthy donors. Primers: 60 Vbeta forward and 13 Jbeta reverse. This table comes from immunoSEQ multiplex PCR, and its TCRdb copy is limited to in-frame clones, with some not included. This sample has about 180,000 clones, with 75% to 85% found just once. Sequencing used PBMCs. These receptors were collected from a woman aged 55-70 years in good health and CMV-seropositive.

The rearrangement joins TRBV7-9 to TRBJ1-1; perhaps TRBD1 as D (5 bases). Trimming pared 2 bases from V and 1 base from J, leaving 14 bases between. The germline V gene encodes CDR1 SEHNR and CDR2 FQNEAQ (reference sequence). The CDR3 spans 16 residues. The CDR3: CASSLSRGGPNTEAFF. CDR3 nucleotides: TGTGCCAGCAGCTTATCGCGGGGGGGTCCGAACACTGAAGCTTTCTTT.

There are a few counts of this clone. This sequence joins TRBV4-2 and TRBJ2-7, with D possibly TRBD2 on 5 matching bases. The V gene lost 9 bases and the J gene lost 2 bases, with 11 bases spanning the gap. Germline assignment: CDR1 LGHNA and CDR2 YNFKEQ. This CDR3 spans 12 amino acids. CDR3 sequence: CASKGGAYEQYF. CDR3 coding DNA: TGTGCCAGTAAAGGAGGAGCCTACGAGCAGTACTTC.

This sequence joins TRBV11-2 and TRBJ1-5; possible D gene TRBD1, 5 bases. Germline loops: CDR1 SGHAT, CDR2 FQNNGV. The CDR3 loop spans 14 amino acids. The germline V and J ends were trimmed by 0 bases and 4 bases, with 7 bases remaining between them. The DNA of the CDR3 is TGTGCCAGCAGCTTAGATGGGGGGAATCAGCCCCAGCATTTT. Translating it yields CASSLDGGNQPQHF.

The chain combines TRBV5-5 with TRBJ1-3; D remains unclear. V lost 2 bases and J lost 0, with 12 bases in between. CDR3 length: 16 amino acids. CDR1 SGHKS and CDR2 YYEKEE come from the germline V gene (reference sequence). The CDR3 coding sequence is TGTGCCAGCAGCTTTCGTGGGGAGGGCTCTGGAAACACCATATATTTT. This encodes CASSFRGEGSGNTIYF.

The chain recombines TRBV27 with TRBJ2-7; possibly TRBD2 for D (6 bases). The CDR3 runs 14 residues. V lost 2 bases and J 5 bases, leaving 13 bases between the germline ends. The V gene's germline CDR1 is MNHEY and CDR2 SMNVEV (reference sequence). This CDR3 is CASSLEPGRNEQYF. DNA for the CDR3: TGTGCCAGCAGTTTAGAACCAGGGAGGAACGAGCAGTACTTC.

This clone appeared a few times. This chain connects TRBV25-1 to TRBJ1-1, with 7 bases lining up with TRBD1. CDR3 length equals 15 residues. The V segment lost 6 bases and the J segment 5 bases; nucleotides outside the gene matches: 12. Germline assignment: CDR1 MGHDK and CDR2 SYGVNS. The CDR3, as DNA: TGTGCCAGCAGCCTTGGATCCGTCAGGGGGACTGAAGCTTTCTTT. It codes for CASSLGSVRGTEAFF.

The rearrangement joins TRBV7-3 to TRBJ2-3; 11 nucleotides align to TRBD1. Germline CDR1 is SGHTA and CDR2 is FQGTGA. J was trimmed by 5 bases and V by 4 bases; bases with no gene match: 2. The length of the CDR3 is 14 residues. In nucleotides, the CDR3 is TGTGCCAGCAGCTCCGGGACAGGGGGAGATACGCAGTATTTT. Protein product: CASSSGTGGDTQYF.

CDR3 sequence reads: CASSLNQGARETQYF. CDR3 sequence (DNA): TGTGCCAGCAGCTTAAATCAGGGGGCGCGGGAGACCCAGTACTTC. This chain uses TRBV7-3 with TRBJ2-5; 8 bases fit TRBD1. Trimming removed 1 base from V and 5 bases from J; junction bases left unmatched: 6. The germline V gene has CDR1 SGHTA and CDR2 FQGTGA. This CDR3 contains 15 residues.

The chain links TRBV7-8 to TRBJ1-5; weak D call: TRBD1 (6 bases). The V gene lost 5 bases and the J gene lost 3 bases, with 26 bases spanning the gap. Germline CDR1 and CDR2: SGHVS and FQNEAQ. The CDR3 totals 19 residues. CDR3 in amino acids: CASSPTLGGGWRTNQPQHF. CDR3 nucleotide sequence: TGTGCCAGCAGCCCTACACTAGGCGGGGGCTGGAGGACCAATCAGCCCCAGCATTTT.